This passage covers 13 T cell receptor beta chains from one sample sequenced in a study of T cell repertoires in ileal Crohn's disease (dated by TCRdb to between 2018 and 2020). The time point label here, explained by the study, means: neoterminal ileum biopsy at postoperative endoscopy, about 6 months after surgery. The library was generated by the immunoSEQ multiplex PCR assay. TCRdb stores this immuneACCESS table with in-frame sequences only. Part of the clones is absent; in the studies checked, under half of the shortfall reflects unresolved V genes, and no reason is known for the rest. In this sample the table shows 3,600 or so clones, over 75% of which occur a single time. 5% to 6.5% of the sample is in the top ten clones. The sample consisted of ileal tissue. These receptors all stem from an adult with Crohn's disease.

V and J are TRBV11-2 and TRBJ2-2; 7 nucleotides agree with TRBD2. This CDR3 is 16 amino acids long. Germline CDR1 SGHAT, CDR2 FQNNGV. Trimming took 2 bases from V and 8 from J; bases not matched to a gene: 11. The CDR3 sequence is CASSLSKGGPRGELFF. In DNA form, the CDR3 reads TGTGCCAGCAGCTTATCTAAGGGAGGGCCCCGAGGGGAGCTGTTTTTT.

The chain couples TRBV27 to TRBJ1-2; 12 nucleotides match TRBD1. V lost 5 bases, J lost 7 bases, and 11 bases stayed unmatched. The CDR3 loop spans 16 amino acids. Looked up from germline, CDR1 is MNHEY and CDR2 is SMNVEV (reference sequence). This CDR3 is CASSQRPGQGAFGYTF. The CDR3 coding sequence is TGTGCCAGCAGTCAGCGACCGGGACAGGGGGCGTTTGGCTACACCTTC.

The chain joins TRBV5-1 to TRBJ2-3; no clear D. The CDR3 has 14 amino acids. The V gene lost 4 bases and the J gene lost 2 bases, with 11 bases spanning the gap. The germline V gene has CDR1 SGHRS and CDR2 YFSETQ. CDR3 nucleotides: TGCGCCAGCAGCGACTCGTTCCTCACAGATACGCAGTATTTT. Translated, it gives CASSDSFLTDTQYF.

This clone turned up a few times. This chain connects TRBV6-5 to TRBJ1-2; D remains unclear. Germline values: CDR1 MNHEY, CDR2 SVGAGI. Trimming shortened V by 8 bases and J by 8 bases, and 9 bases separated the two germline ends. The CDR3 has 10 amino acids. CDR3 DNA: TGTGCCAGCGCACTGAACGGCTACACCTTC. Its translation is CASALNGYTF.

The chain combines TRBV6-1 with TRBJ1-5; TRBD1 aligns across 9 bases. From germline, CDR1 is MNHNS and CDR2 SASEGT. The CDR3 totals 18 residues. J was trimmed by 0 bases and V by 1 base; bases with no gene match: 7. The CDR3 sequence: CASSEVGTGSYSNQPQHF. The CDR3 DNA sequence: TGTGCCAGCAGTGAAGTTGGGACAGGGAGTTATAGCAATCAGCCCCAGCATTTT.

The chain carries TRBV5-1 and TRBJ1-1; TRBD1 might be the D (6 bases). The V and J ends lost 6 bases and 2 bases respectively, with 14 bases between them. Germline CDR1 is SGHRS and CDR2 is YFSETQ. There are 14 residues in the CDR3. CDR3 bases: TGCGCCAGCACCAAGACAGGCCCTAACACTGAAGCTTTCTTT. It codes for CASTKTGPNTEAFF.

The CDR3 DNA follows: TGCGCCAGCAGCCCGCCACCAGACACTTATAATTCACCCCTCCACTTT. Translating it yields CASSPPPDTYNSPLHF. This rearrangement joins TRBV4-1 to TRBJ1-6; D remains ambiguous. The CDR3 extends over 16 amino acids. Germline V gene lookup returns CDR1 MGHRA and CDR2 YSYEKL. Trimming removed 4 bases from V and 4 bases from J, with 14 bases in between.

The chain uses TRBV7-8 and TRBJ2-3, with 8 nucleotides matching TRBD2. Germline assignment: CDR1 SGHVS and CDR2 FQNEAQ. The CDR3 has 15 residues. Losses at the gene ends were 6 bases for V and 0 bases for J; bases not matched to a gene: 5. Here the CDR3 DNA reads TGTGCCAGCAGTCAGAGCGGGGGAAGCACAGATACGCAGTATTTT. Amino acid sequence: CASSQSGGSTDTQYF.

The rearrangement joins TRBV7-9 to TRBJ1-3; no firm D call. Germline assignment: CDR1 SEHNR and CDR2 FQNEAQ (reference sequence). The CDR3 sequence is 16 residues long. V lost 0 bases, J lost 4 bases, and 13 bases lay in between. The CDR3, as DNA: TGTGCCAGCAGCTTAGCCCCTGGTCTCGGGGGAAACACCATATATTTT. This codes for CASSLAPGLGGNTIYF.

The chain has TRBV12-5 and TRBJ1-2; TRBD1 aligns across 10 bases. CDR3 length: 13 amino acids. CDR1 LGHNT and CDR2 FRNRAP come from the germline V gene. V lost 6 bases and J lost 8; bases outside the gene matches: 6. The CDR3: CASGLGQGDGYTF. In nucleotides, the CDR3 is TGTGCTAGTGGCCTCGGACAGGGGGACGGCTACACCTTC.

V gene TRBV4-3 combines with J gene TRBJ1-6, with D perhaps TRBD1 (6 bases). Deletions cut 4 bases from V and 6 bases from J, with 16 bases between. The CDR3 extends over 16 amino acids. Per the germline V gene, CDR1 is LGHNA and CDR2 is YSLEER. The CDR3 here is CASSLTRGGGNSPLHF. The CDR3, as DNA: TGCGCCAGCAGCCTTACCAGGGGCGGGGGTAATTCACCCCTCCACTTT.

This clone occurred once. The chain links TRBV7-9 to TRBJ1-2; 9 positions agree with TRBD1. Germline V gives CDR1 SEHNR, CDR2 FQNEAQ (reference sequence). V shed 5 bases, J shed 3 bases, and the junction held 7 bases outside the gene matches. This CDR3 comprises 15 residues. The CDR3, as DNA: TGTGCCAGCAGCGACCGGGACAGGGATTACTATGGCTACACCTTC. Translating it yields CASSDRDRDYYGYTF.

This chain uses TRBV7-9 with TRBJ1-3; D may be TRBD1 (6 bases). From germline, CDR1 is SEHNR and CDR2 FQNEAQ (reference sequence). Trimming pared 4 bases from V and 0 bases from J, leaving 13 bases between. The CDR3 totals 16 residues. Written as DNA, the CDR3 is TGTGCCAGCAGCTCCGGACAGCCAAGCTCTGGAAACACCATATATTTT. It yields the protein CASSSGQPSSGNTIYF.